The present entry profiles one T cell receptor (beta chain) with its context. V lost 5 bases, J lost 4 bases, and 11 bases lay in between. The CDR3 consists of 13 residues. The V gene's germline CDR1 is LNHDA and CDR2 SQIVND (reference sequence). This record belongs to a study of blood T cell repertoires in COVID-19. Across the study: Researchers got acute and convalescent COVID-19 samples from the United States, Italy and Spain.

Original handling: Researchers report that nucleated cell counts were estimated from reference gene primer amplification. Sequencing used immunoSEQ multiplex PCR; TCRdb keeps in-frame clones, though not all of them. V and J calls and clone size are given by that table; D and trimming were obtained from the DNA. Of roughly 65,000 clones listed, roughly 77% were seen once; the top ten hold approximately 14%. Sequencing was carried out using peripheral blood. This chain uses TRBV19 with TRBJ1-2; D unclear. The source is a man older than 75 with acute or convalescent COVID-19. DNA for the CDR3: TGTGCCAGTAGTGAGGAGGGTTCCTATGGCTACACCTTC. Translation: CASSEEGSYGYTF.